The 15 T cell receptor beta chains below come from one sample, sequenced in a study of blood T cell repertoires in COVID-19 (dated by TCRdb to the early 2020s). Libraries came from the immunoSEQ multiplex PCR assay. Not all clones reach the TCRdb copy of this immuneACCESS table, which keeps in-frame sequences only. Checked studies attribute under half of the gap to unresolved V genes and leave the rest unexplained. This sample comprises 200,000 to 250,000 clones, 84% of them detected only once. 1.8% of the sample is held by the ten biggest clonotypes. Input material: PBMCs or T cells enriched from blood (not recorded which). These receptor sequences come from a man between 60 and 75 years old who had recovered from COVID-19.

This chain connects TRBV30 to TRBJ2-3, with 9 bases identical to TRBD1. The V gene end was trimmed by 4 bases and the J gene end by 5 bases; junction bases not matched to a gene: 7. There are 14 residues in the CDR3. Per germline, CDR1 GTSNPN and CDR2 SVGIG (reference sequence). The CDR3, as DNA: TGTGCCTGGACCACAGGGGGCGAGCTAGATACGCAGTATTTT. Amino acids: CAWTTGGELDTQYF. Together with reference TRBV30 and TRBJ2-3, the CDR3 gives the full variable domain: SQTIHQWPATLVQPVGSPLSLECTVEGTSNPNLYWYRQAAGRGLQLLFYSVGIGQISSEVPQNLSASRPQDRQFILSSKKLLLSDSGFYLCAWTTGGELDTQYFGPGTRLTVL.

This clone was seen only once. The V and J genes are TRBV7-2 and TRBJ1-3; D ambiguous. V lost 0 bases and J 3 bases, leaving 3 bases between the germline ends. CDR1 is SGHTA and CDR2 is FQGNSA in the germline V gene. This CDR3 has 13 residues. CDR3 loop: CASSLAYGNTIYF. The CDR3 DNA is TGTGCCAGCAGCTTAGCGTATGGAAACACCATATATTTT.

In DNA, the CDR3 is TGTGCCAGCAGCCTCTGGACAGGGGGCATCTATGGCTACACCTTC. Translating gives CASSLWTGGIYGYTF. The chain couples TRBV7-9 to TRBJ1-2; 11 positions match TRBD1. Germline values: CDR1 SEHNR, CDR2 FQNEAQ (reference sequence). V dropped 5 bases and J dropped 4; count of bases not matched to a gene: 6. The CDR3 is made up of 15 amino acids.

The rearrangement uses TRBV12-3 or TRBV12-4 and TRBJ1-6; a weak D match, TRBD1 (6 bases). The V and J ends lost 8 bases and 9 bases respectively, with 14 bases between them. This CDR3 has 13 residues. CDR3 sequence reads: CASLRDTGSPLHF. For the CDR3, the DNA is TGTGCCAGCCTTCGGGACACGGGTTCACCCCTCCACTTT.

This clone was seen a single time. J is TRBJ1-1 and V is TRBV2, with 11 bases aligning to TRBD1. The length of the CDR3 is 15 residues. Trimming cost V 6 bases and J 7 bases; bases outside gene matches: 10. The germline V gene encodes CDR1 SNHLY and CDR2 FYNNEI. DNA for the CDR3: TGTGCCAGCAGGAGCACTTCGGGACAGGGGGGTGAAGCTTTCTTT. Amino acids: CASRSTSGQGGEAFF.

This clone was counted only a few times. In DNA, the CDR3 is TGTGCCAGCAGGCTGGCACCGGGGGGCGGGGAGCTGTTTTTT. It specifies CASRLAPGGGELFF. This rearrangement joins TRBV2 to TRBJ2-2, with 7 positions matching TRBD2. Germline CDR1 and CDR2: SNHLY and FYNNEI. The CDR3 covers 14 residues. Trimming took 6 bases from V and 7 from J; bases not matched to a gene: 8.

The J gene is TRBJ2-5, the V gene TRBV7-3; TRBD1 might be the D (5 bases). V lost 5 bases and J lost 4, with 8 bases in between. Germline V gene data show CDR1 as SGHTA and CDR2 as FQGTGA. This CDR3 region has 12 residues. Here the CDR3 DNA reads TGTGCCAGCAGCAAAAGGGGAGAGACCCAGTACTTC. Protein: CASSKRGETQYF.

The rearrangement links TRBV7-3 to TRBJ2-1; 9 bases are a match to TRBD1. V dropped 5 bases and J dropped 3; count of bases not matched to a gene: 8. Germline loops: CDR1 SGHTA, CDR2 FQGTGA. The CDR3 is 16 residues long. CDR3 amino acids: CASSTKTGGNYNEQFF. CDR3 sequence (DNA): TGTGCCAGCAGCACCAAGACAGGGGGAAACTACAATGAGCAGTTCTTC.

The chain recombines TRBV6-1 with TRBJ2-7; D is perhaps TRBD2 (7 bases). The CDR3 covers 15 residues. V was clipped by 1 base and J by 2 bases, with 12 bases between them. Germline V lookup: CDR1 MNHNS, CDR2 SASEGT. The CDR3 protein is CASSEEGGVPYEQYF. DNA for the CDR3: TGTGCCAGCAGTGAAGAAGGGGGGGTACCCTACGAGCAGTACTTC.

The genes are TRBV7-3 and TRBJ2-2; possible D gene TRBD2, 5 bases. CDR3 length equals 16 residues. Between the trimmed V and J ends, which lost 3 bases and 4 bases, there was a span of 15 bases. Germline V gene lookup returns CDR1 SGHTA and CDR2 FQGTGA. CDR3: CASSFDWLEGTGELFF. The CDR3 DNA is TGTGCCAGCAGCTTCGATTGGCTAGAGGGCACCGGGGAGCTGTTTTTT.

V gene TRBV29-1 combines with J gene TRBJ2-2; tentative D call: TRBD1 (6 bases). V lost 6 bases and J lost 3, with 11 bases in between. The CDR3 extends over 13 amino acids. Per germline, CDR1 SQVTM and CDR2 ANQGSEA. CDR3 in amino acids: CSVDTGYTGELFF. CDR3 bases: TGCAGCGTGGACACAGGGTACACCGGGGAGCTGTTTTTT.

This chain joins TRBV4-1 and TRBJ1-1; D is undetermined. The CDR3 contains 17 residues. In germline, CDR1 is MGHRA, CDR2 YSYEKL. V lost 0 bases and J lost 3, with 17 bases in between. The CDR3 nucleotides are TGCGCCAGCAGCCAAGAAGGAGCGGGAAGAAGGTACACTGAAGCTTTCTTT. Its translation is CASSQEGAGRRYTEAFF.

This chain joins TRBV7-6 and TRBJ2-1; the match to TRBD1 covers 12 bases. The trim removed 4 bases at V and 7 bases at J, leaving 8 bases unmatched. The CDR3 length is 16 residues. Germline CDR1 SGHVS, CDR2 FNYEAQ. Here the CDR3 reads CASSSTPGQGANEQFF. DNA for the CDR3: TGTGCCAGCAGCTCCACACCGGGACAGGGGGCGAATGAGCAGTTCTTC.

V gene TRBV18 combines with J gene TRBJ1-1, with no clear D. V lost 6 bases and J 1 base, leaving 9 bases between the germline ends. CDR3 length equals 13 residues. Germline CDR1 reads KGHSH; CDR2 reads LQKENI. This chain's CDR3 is CASSAQENTEAFF. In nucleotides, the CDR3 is TGTGCCAGCTCGGCTCAGGAGAACACTGAAGCTTTCTTT.

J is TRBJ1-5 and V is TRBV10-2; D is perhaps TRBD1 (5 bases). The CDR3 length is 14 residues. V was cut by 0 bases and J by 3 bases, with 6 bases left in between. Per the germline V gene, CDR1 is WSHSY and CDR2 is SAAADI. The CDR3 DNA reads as TGCGCCAGCAGTGAGTCAGGGGTCAATCAGCCCCAGCATTTT. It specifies CASSESGVNQPQHF.